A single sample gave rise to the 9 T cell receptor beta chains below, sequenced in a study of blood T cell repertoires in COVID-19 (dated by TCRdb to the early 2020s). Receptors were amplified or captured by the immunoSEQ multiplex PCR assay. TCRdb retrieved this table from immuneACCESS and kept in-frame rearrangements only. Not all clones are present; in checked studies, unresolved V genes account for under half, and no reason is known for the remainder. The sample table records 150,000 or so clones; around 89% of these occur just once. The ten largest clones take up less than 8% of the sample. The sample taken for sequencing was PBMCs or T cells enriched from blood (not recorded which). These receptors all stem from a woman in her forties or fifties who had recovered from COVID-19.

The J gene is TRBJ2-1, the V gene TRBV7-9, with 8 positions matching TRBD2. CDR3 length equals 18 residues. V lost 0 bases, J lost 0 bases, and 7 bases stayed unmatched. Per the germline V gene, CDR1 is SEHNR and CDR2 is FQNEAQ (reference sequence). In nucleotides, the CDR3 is TGTGCCAGCAGCTTAGCGCTTCAGCGGGGGCTCTCCTACAATGAGCAGTTCTTC. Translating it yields CASSLALQRGLSYNEQFF.

In DNA, the CDR3 is TGTGCCAGCGGGGCTAGCGGGGGGGCCGTCGATGAGCAGTTCTTC. It specifies CASGASGGAVDEQFF. J is TRBJ2-1 and V is TRBV14; 12 bases line up with TRBD2. The CDR3 is made up of 15 amino acids. The germline V gene has CDR1 SGHDN and CDR2 FVKESK. The V and J ends lost 8 bases and 8 bases, in that order; junction bases with no gene match: 10. Full variable domain (outside the CDR3, taken from reference TRBV14 and TRBJ2-1): EAGVTQFPSHSVIEKGQTVTLRCDPISGHDNLYWYRRVMGKEIKFLLHFVKESKQDESGMPNNRFLAERTGGTYSTLKVQPAELEDSGVYFCASGASGGAVDEQFFGPGTRLTVL.

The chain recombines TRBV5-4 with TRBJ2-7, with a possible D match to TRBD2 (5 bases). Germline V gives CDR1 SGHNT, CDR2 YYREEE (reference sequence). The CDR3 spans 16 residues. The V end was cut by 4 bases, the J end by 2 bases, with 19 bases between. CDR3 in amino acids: CASSLNYGVSTYEQYF. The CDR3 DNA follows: TGTGCCAGCAGCCTTAACTACGGGGTTTCGACCTACGAGCAGTACTTC.

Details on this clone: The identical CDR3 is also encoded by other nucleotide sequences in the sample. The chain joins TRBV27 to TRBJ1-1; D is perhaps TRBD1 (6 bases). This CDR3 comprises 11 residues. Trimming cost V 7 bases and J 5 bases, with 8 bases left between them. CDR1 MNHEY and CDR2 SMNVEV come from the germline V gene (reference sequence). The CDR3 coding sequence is TGTGCCAGCACGAGGGGGACTGAAGCTTTCTTT. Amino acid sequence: CASTRGTEAFF.

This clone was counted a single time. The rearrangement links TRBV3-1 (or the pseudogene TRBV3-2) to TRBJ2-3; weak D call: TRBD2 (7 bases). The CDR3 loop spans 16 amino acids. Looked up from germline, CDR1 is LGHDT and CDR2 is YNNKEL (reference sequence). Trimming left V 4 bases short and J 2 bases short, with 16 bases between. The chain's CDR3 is CASSRGGRGYTDTQYF. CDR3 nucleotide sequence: TGTGCCAGCAGCCGAGGGGGGCGGGGGTACACAGATACGCAGTATTTT.

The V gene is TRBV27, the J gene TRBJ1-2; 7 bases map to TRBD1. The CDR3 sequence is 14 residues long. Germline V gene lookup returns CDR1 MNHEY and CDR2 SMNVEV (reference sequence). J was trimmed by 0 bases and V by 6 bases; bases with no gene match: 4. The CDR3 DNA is TGTGCCAGCAGCCTCACAGGGGCTAACTATGGCTACACCTTC. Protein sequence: CASSLTGANYGYTF.

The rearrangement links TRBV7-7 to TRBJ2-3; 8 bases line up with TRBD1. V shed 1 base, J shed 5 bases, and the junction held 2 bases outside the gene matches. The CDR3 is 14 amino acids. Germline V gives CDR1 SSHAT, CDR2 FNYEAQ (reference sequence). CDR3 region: CASSLGQGIDTQYF. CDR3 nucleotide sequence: TGTGCCAGCAGCTTAGGACAGGGGATAGATACGCAGTATTTT.

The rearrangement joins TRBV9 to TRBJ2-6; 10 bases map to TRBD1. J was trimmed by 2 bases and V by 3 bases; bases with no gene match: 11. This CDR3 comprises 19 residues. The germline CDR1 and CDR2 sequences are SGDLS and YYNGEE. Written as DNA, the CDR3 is TGTGCCAGCAGCGGACTCCAGGACAGGGGGTATCCTGGGGCCAACGTCCTGACTTTC. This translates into CASSGLQDRGYPGANVLTF.

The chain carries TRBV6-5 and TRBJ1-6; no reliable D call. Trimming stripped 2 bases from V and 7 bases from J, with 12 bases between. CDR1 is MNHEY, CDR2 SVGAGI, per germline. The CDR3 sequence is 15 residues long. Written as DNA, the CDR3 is TGTGCCAGCAGTTACGACTCAACTGGGAATTCACCCCTCCACTTT. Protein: CASSYDSTGNSPLHF.